One sample yielded the 8 T cell receptor beta chains listed below, sequenced in a study of CD8 T cells in ankylosing spondylitis. Study-level results: In ankylosing spondylitis blood, a motif of fewer than 10 highly homologous TCR beta variants appeared characteristic.

These receptors have no known antigen. TCRdb redid the calling of the 5' RACE reads with MiXCR, one entry per CDR3 protein. This table holds about 330,000 distinct CDR3 sequences, less than 10% found once. Sequencing input: blood, either unsorted or a sorted T cell fraction (not recorded which). The receptors were sampled from a male donor with ankylosing spondylitis.

The chain employs TRBV12-3 or TRBV12-4 and TRBJ2-7; 9 bases align to TRBD2. CDR3 length: 14 residues. V lost 6 bases, J lost 6 bases, and 9 bases stayed unmatched. The CDR3 loop is CASRLGAGGFEQYF. CDR3 sequence (DNA): TGTGCCAGCAGGCTCGGAGCGGGAGGATTCGAGCAGTACTTC.

This rearrangement joins TRBV5-6 to TRBJ2-4; the D call may be TRBD1 or TRBD2 (5 bases each). The V gene lost 4 bases and the J gene lost 0 bases, with 14 bases spanning the gap. The CDR3 length is 16 residues. In germline, CDR1 is SGHDT, CDR2 YYEEEE. CDR3 coding DNA: TGTGCCAGCAGCGTAGGTTCGGGGACAGCCAAAAACATTCAGTACTTC. This translates into CASSVGSGTAKNIQYF.

This clonotype was counted only a few times. The rearrangement uses TRBV28 and TRBJ2-5; 9 positions agree with TRBD2. Trimming cost V 2 bases and J 0 bases; bases outside gene matches: 13. The CDR3 consists of 19 residues. Germline V gene data show CDR1 as MDHEN and CDR2 as SYDVKM. The CDR3 loop reads CASSLGGREVFWDQETQYF. The CDR3 coding sequence is TGTGCCAGCAGTTTAGGCGGGAGGGAGGTGTTCTGGGACCAAGAGACCCAGTACTTC.

The V call is TRBV12-3 or TRBV12-4, the J call TRBJ2-2; D is possibly TRBD2 (5 bases). The CDR3 is made up of 14 amino acids. V was trimmed by 7 bases and J by 0 bases, leaving 9 bases between them. In nucleotides, the CDR3 is TGTGCCAGCATGGAGCGGACGAACACCGGGGAGCTGTTTTTT. It yields the protein CASMERTNTGELFF.

The rearrangement links TRBV4-1 to TRBJ1-5; D is perhaps TRBD1 (6 bases). Trimming took off 1 base at V and 7 bases at J, with 14 bases between the two ends. The germline CDR1 and CDR2 sequences are MGHRA and YSYEKL. CDR3 length: 15 residues. The CDR3 is CASSQGPDRGQPQHF. For the CDR3, the DNA is TGCGCCAGCAGCCAAGGCCCGGATAGGGGGCAGCCCCAGCATTTT.

CDR3 DNA: TGTGCCAGCAGCTTAAGCACAGGCAATCAGCCCCAGCATTTT. Its protein product is CASSLSTGNQPQHF. The chain carries TRBV7-9 and TRBJ1-5; D remains ambiguous. CDR1 is SEHNR, CDR2 FQNEAQ, per germline (reference sequence). The germline V and J ends were trimmed by 2 bases and 2 bases, with 7 bases remaining between them. The CDR3 runs to 14 residues.

There are a few counts of this clonotype. The chain recombines TRBV7-3 with TRBJ1-6, with 8 positions matching TRBD1. The ends lost 1 base at V and 5 bases at J; junction bases unmatched: 7. CDR1 and CDR2 from the germline V gene are SGHTA and FQGTGA. CDR3 length equals 17 residues. In nucleotides, the CDR3 is TGTGCCAGCAGCTTAAATGGGGGACAGGCTGATAATTCACCCCTCCACTTT. Translating it yields CASSLNGGQADNSPLHF.

The table lists this clonotype with many counts. The V and J genes are TRBV29-1 and TRBJ2-7, with TRBD1 identical over 7 bases. The ends lost 6 bases at V and 2 bases at J; junction bases unmatched: 10. The CDR3 has 14 residues. Germline V gives CDR1 SQVTM, CDR2 ANQGSEA. The CDR3 nucleotides read TGCAGCGTCACAAAGACAGGGAGACCCTACGAGCAGTACTTC. This translates into CSVTKTGRPYEQYF.